Below are 22 T cell receptor beta chains sequenced from a single sample in a study of blood T cell repertoires in COVID-19. Sequencing used immunoSEQ multiplex PCR; TCRdb keeps in-frame clones, though not all of them. This repertoire shows more than 150,000 clones, 70% to 80% found once; its top ten account for around an eighth. The sample taken for sequencing was PBMCs or T cells enriched from blood (not recorded which). The receptor set was obtained from a man between 60 and 75 years old who had been exposed to COVID-19.

This clone was recorded only once. The V call is TRBV11-1, the J call TRBJ2-3; D remains unclear. The ends were cut back, 5 bases at V and 5 bases at J, with 20 bases in the middle. There are 16 residues in the CDR3. Per the germline V gene, CDR1 is SGHAT and CDR2 is FQDESV (reference sequence). CDR3 region: CASSEIVADRGDTQYF. The CDR3 coding sequence is TGTGCCAGCAGCGAAATCGTAGCAGACCGCGGAGATACGCAGTATTTT. The whole variable domain, filled in from reference TRBV11-1 and TRBJ2-3, reads EAEVAQSPRYKITEKSQAVAFWCDPISGHATLYWYRQILGQGPELLVQFQDESVVDDSQLPKDRFSAERLKGVDSTLKIQPAELGDSAMYLCASSEIVADRGDTQYFGPGTRLTVL.

The chain recombines TRBV6-2 or TRBV6-3 with TRBJ2-7; a possible D gene is TRBD2 (6 bases). V was clipped by 5 bases and J by 3 bases, with 20 bases between them. The length of the CDR3 is 16 residues. CDR1 MNHEY and CDR2 SVGEGT come from the germline V gene. The CDR3, as DNA: TGTGCCAGCAGTGGACTAATCTCCCCTATTTTCTACGAGCAGTACTTC. Translated: CASSGLISPIFYEQYF.

The sample holds one count of this clone. V is TRBV2 and J is TRBJ1-2; 8 nucleotides align to TRBD1. Germline V gene sequence: CDR1 SNHLY, CDR2 FYNNEI. The V gene end was trimmed by 4 bases and the J gene end by 2 bases; junction bases not matched to a gene: 12. The CDR3 has 17 amino acids. CDR3 DNA sequence: TGTGCCAGCAGTGTTGAGGGCGTGACAGGGGAAAACTATGGCTACACCTTC. Residues: CASSVEGVTGENYGYTF. Based on the CDR3 plus reference TRBV2 and TRBJ1-2, the full variable domain is EPEVTQTPSHQVTQMGQEVILRCVPISNHLYFYWYRQILGQKVEFLVSFYNNEISEKSEIFDDQFSVERPDGSNFTLKIRSTKLEDSAMYFCASSVEGVTGENYGYTFGSGTRLTVV.

The J gene is TRBJ1-4, the V gene TRBV5-1, with D perhaps matching TRBD1 (6 bases). CDR1 and CDR2 from the germline V gene are SGHRS and YFSETQ. The CDR3 contains 15 residues. V shed 0 bases and J shed 4 bases, with 10 bases lying between them. The CDR3 nucleotides read TGCGCCAGCAGCTTGGATCCAGGGGTTAATGAAAAACTGTTTTTT. Amino acids: CASSLDPGVNEKLFF. The full variable domain, completed using reference TRBV5-1 and TRBJ1-4, is KAGVTQTPRYLIKTRGQQVTLSCSPISGHRSVSWYQQTPGQGLQFLFEYFSETQRNKGNFPGRFSGRQFSNSRSEMNVSTLELGDSALYLCASSLDPGVNEKLFFGSGTQLSVL.

This chain uses TRBV11-1 with TRBJ1-2; 7 bases match TRBD1. CDR1 SGHAT and CDR2 FQDESV come from the germline V gene (reference sequence). The length of the CDR3 is 13 residues. V shed 2 bases and J 10 bases; nucleotides not matched to a gene: 7. Written as DNA, the CDR3 is TGTGCCAGCAGCTTAACCCAGGGGGTTGACTACACCTTC. As protein: CASSLTQGVDYTF.

The chain is built from TRBV7-2 and TRBJ2-7, with TRBD2 matching 7 bases. V lost 7 bases to trimming and J lost 4 bases; unmatched junction nucleotides: 10. The CDR3 has 14 amino acids. In germline, CDR1 is SGHTA, CDR2 FQGNSA. The CDR3 loop is CASTPAGLGYEQYF. As DNA, the CDR3 is TGTGCCAGCACACCAGCGGGATTGGGGTACGAGCAGTACTTC.

The chain couples TRBV3-1 (or the pseudogene TRBV3-2) to TRBJ2-5, with TRBD2 as a possible D gene (6 bases). Trimming removed 2 bases from V and 4 bases from J, with 14 bases in between. This CDR3 spans 15 amino acids. In germline, CDR1 is LGHDT, CDR2 YNNKEL (reference sequence). This CDR3 reads CASSQSGVAAETQYF. The CDR3 nucleotides are TGTGCCAGCAGCCAAAGCGGAGTAGCGGCAGAGACCCAGTACTTC.

The chain couples TRBV18 to TRBJ2-5; D might be TRBD1 (5 bases). The CDR3 extends over 14 amino acids. Trimming stripped 2 bases from V and 4 bases from J, with 11 bases between. Germline loops: CDR1 KGHSH, CDR2 LQKENI. The CDR3 region is CASSPIQEVETQYF. In DNA form, the CDR3 reads TGTGCCAGCTCACCAATACAGGAAGTAGAGACCCAGTACTTC.

This clone was picked up one time. A much larger clone differs from this one at a single base, so this may be a read error. V gene TRBV30 combines with J gene TRBJ1-2, with TRBD1 as a possible D gene (6 bases). The CDR3 loop spans 12 amino acids. Trimming took off 2 bases at V and 8 bases at J, with 12 bases between the two ends. Germline lookup yields CDR1 GTSNPN and CDR2 SVGIG (reference sequence). Here the CDR3 reads CAWSIRGYGYTF. CDR3 sequence (DNA): TGTGCCTGGAGTATAAGGGGGTACGGCTACACCTTC.

The CDR3 region has the DNA TGTGCCAGCAGTGAAGCACCAGGGGGCGGGCTGAACACTGAAGCTTTCTTT. This gives the protein CASSEAPGGGLNTEAFF. The chain couples TRBV6-1 to TRBJ1-1; 8 bases fit TRBD1. V dropped 0 bases and J dropped 0; count of bases not matched to a gene: 6. The CDR3 is 17 amino acids. The germline CDR1 and CDR2 sequences are MNHNS and SASEGT.

The chain employs TRBV29-1 and TRBJ2-1; a weak D match, TRBD1 (5 bases). Germline CDR1 and CDR2: SQVTM and ANQGSEA. CDR3 length equals 13 residues. V was cut by 3 bases and J by 7 bases, with 13 bases left in between. CDR3 protein: CSVDRGIGNEQFF. The CDR3 DNA sequence: TGCAGCGTTGATAGGGGAATCGGGAATGAGCAGTTCTTC.

This chain connects TRBV27 to TRBJ2-1; D is unclear. This CDR3 has 13 amino acids. The V end lost 5 bases, the J end lost 10 bases, and 15 bases lay between the germline ends. CDR1 and CDR2 (germline): MNHEY, SMNVEV (reference sequence). CDR3 in amino acids: CASSHYPPNEQFF. For the CDR3, the DNA is TGTGCCAGCAGTCACTACCCCCCCAACGAGCAGTTCTTC.

This clone has more than one count but fewer than ten. The chain links TRBV6-1 to TRBJ1-2; 10 bases match TRBD1. Germline V CDR1 and CDR2: MNHNS, SASEGT. With 1 base clipped from V and 4 bases from J, the junction kept 9 bases outside the gene matches. CDR3 length: 17 amino acids. The CDR3 is CASSEVLRTGGGYGYTF. For the CDR3, the DNA is TGTGCCAGCAGTGAAGTCCTAAGGACAGGGGGTGGCTATGGCTACACCTTC.

This clone was counted only a few times. J is TRBJ2-7 and V is TRBV28; D may be TRBD1 (6 bases). This CDR3 spans 14 amino acids. V lost 2 bases and J 4 bases, leaving 12 bases between the germline ends. CDR1 and CDR2 (germline): MDHEN, SYDVKM. Written as DNA, the CDR3 is TGTGCCAGCAGTTTAACAGGGATGAGTTACGAGCAGTACTTC. It specifies CASSLTGMSYEQYF.

In DNA, the CDR3 is TGTGCCAGCAGCGCGAGAACAGGGGGAACCTACAATGAGCAGTTCTTC. Its translation is CASSARTGGTYNEQFF. The chain carries TRBV7-8 and TRBJ2-1, with 8 bases fitting TRBD1. The germline CDR1 and CDR2 sequences are SGHVS and FQNEAQ. Trimming cost V 5 bases and J 2 bases; bases outside gene matches: 8. CDR3 length: 16 residues.

This rearrangement joins TRBV5-4 to TRBJ1-1; D may be TRBD1 (6 bases). Per germline, CDR1 SGHNT and CDR2 YYREEE (reference sequence). V lost 1 base and J lost 10, with 14 bases in between. CDR3 size: 13 residues. In DNA form, the CDR3 reads TGTGCCAGCAGCTTGCAAGGACAGCCACGAGCTTTCTTT. Its protein product is CASSLQGQPRAFF.

This clone was seen a single time. This chain links TRBV28 with TRBJ2-7; 9 bases map to TRBD1. Losses at the gene ends were 4 bases for V and 6 bases for J; bases not matched to a gene: 7. CDR3 size: 14 residues. From germline, CDR1 is MDHEN and CDR2 SYDVKM. CDR3 coding DNA: TGTGCCAGCAGTTCCCCGGGACAGGGTGGCGAGCAGTACTTC. Residues: CASSSPGQGGEQYF.

This rearrangement joins TRBV18 to TRBJ2-7, with 8 bases identical to TRBD1. CDR1 and CDR2 from the germline V gene are KGHSH and LQKENI. Trimming removed 5 bases from V and 2 bases from J; junction bases left unmatched: 8. The CDR3 extends over 15 amino acids. The CDR3 bases are TGTGCCAGCTCAGTAGGGACAGGCCATACCTACGAGCAGTACTTC. Protein: CASSVGTGHTYEQYF.

The genes are TRBV2 and TRBJ1-1; tentative D call: TRBD1 (5 bases). Between the trimmed V and J ends, which lost 5 bases and 0 bases, there was a span of 7 bases. The germline gives CDR1 SNHLY, CDR2 FYNNEI. This CDR3 is built from 13 residues. The CDR3, as DNA: TGTGCCAGCAGTTTGACAGTGAACACTGAAGCTTTCTTT. Residues: CASSLTVNTEAFF.

This chain connects TRBV2 to TRBJ2-2; D may be TRBD1 (6 bases). Per the germline V gene, CDR1 is SNHLY and CDR2 is FYNNEI. Between the trimmed V and J ends, which lost 6 bases and 4 bases, there was a span of 12 bases. The CDR3 runs 14 residues. The CDR3 DNA sequence: TGTGCCAGCAGGGATCAGGGGCCCACCGGGGAGCTGTTTTTT. Its protein product is CASRDQGPTGELFF.

V and J are TRBV19 and TRBJ1-1, with D perhaps TRBD1 (5 bases). Between the trimmed V and J ends, which lost 4 bases and 11 bases, there was a span of 29 bases. The germline V gene encodes CDR1 LNHDA and CDR2 SQIVND (reference sequence). The CDR3 totals 17 residues. In nucleotides, the CDR3 is TGTGCCAGTAGTAAGACGGTCAGGGAAAGCCGTCCGGTGATTGCTTTCTTT. It yields the protein CASSKTVRESRPVIAFF.

In DNA, the CDR3 is TGTGCCAGCAGTGTCGGACCCGGGAGCTCCTACGAGCAGTACTTC. This sequence encodes CASSVGPGSSYEQYF. The rearrangement joins TRBV28 to TRBJ2-7; tentative D call: TRBD2 (6 bases). Germline V gives CDR1 MDHEN, CDR2 SYDVKM. Deletions cut 5 bases from V and 0 bases from J, with 14 bases between. CDR3 size: 15 residues.